This TCR beta chain was documented in a study of a mutant IDH1 vaccine in newly diagnosed glioma. Study-level background: Patients' prior therapy spanned radiotherapy, temozolomide, or both; most underwent both.

Trimming took off 0 bases at V and 4 bases at J, with 10 bases between the two ends. Germline CDR1 SGHDT, CDR2 YYEEEE. The CDR3 has 14 amino acids. This clone was picked up a small number of times. Its antigen remains unknown. Repertoires were generated with immunoSEQ multiplex PCR, while TCRdb's copy carries only in-frame clones and drops some. Of 40,000 or so clones in the sample, around 76% were seen once. Time point: week 23, last vaccination. All doses held 300 ug of mutant IDH1 20-mer peptide, with topical imiquimod. Sequencing was performed on PBMCs, taken from a glioma patient whose treatment included an IDH1 peptide vaccine. The chain recombines TRBV5-6 with TRBJ1-1; the D gene is possibly TRBD1 (5 bases). The TCR was taken from a man in his fifties with glioma. The CDR3 coding sequence is TGTGCCAGCAGCTTGGTAGGGGAGAGCACTGAAGCTTTCTTT. Translation: CASSLVGESTEAFF.